This T cell receptor beta chain comes out of a study of PD-1 blockade in mismatch repair-deficient tumors. About the study: All were previously treated, progressing patients with over 9 mismatch repair-deficient cancer types.

This CDR3 has 15 residues. In germline, CDR1 is KGHSH, CDR2 LQKENI. The V gene lost 6 bases and the J gene lost 9 bases, with 21 bases spanning the gap. Whole-study results and caveats: After pembrolizumab, tumor-resident clones rose rapidly, then generally contracted before radiologic responses.

Profiled with immunoSEQ multiplex PCR; TCRdb holds only in-frame clones, not every one. This table holds about 14,000 clones, more than 65% found once. Of note for this clone: Antigen unknown.

The source material was PBMCs, sampled less than 15 weeks after starting pembrolizumab. The TCR was taken from an adult with mismatch repair-deficient cancer. The rearrangement links TRBV18 to TRBJ2-1; possible D gene TRBD2, 6 bases. As DNA, the CDR3 is TGTGCCAGCTCTCAAAGCGCCGGGACTCCGTCTGAGCAGTTCTTC. This translates into CASSQSAGTPSEQFF. Drawing the rest from reference TRBV18 and TRBJ2-1, the complete variable domain is NAGVMQNPRHLVRRRGQEARLRCSPMKGHSHVYWYRQLPEEGLKFMVYLQKENIIDESGMPKERFSAEFPKEGPSILRIQQVVRGDSAAYFCASSQSAGTPSEQFFGPGTRLTVL.